Shown below are 10 T cell receptor beta chains from a single sample sequenced in a study of T-cell reconstitution after alpha-beta-depleted transplantation in children. Preparation of the TCRbeta library involved a method that used unique molecular identifiers. One entry per CDR3 protein, called by TCRdb with MiXCR from the PCR reads. This table holds 70,000 or so distinct CDR3 sequences, under 13% found once. The sequences come from PBMCs, collected before TCRalphabeta/CD19-depleted stem cell transplant. Source of these receptors: a boy between 10 and 17 years old with acute myeloid leukemia, due to receive a stem cell transplant.

In this sample, this clonotype turned up many times. This rearrangement joins TRBV29-1 to TRBJ2-2; perhaps TRBD1 as D (5 bases). The CDR3 length is 13 residues. CDR1 and CDR2 (germline): SQVTM, ANQGSEA. V was cut by 4 bases and J by 1 base, with 7 bases left in between. The CDR3 bases are TGCAGCGTTGGAACAGGGAACACCGGGGAGCTGTTTTTT. It is translated as CSVGTGNTGELFF.

This clonotype occurred many times. The chain couples TRBV7-2 to TRBJ2-3, with 7 bases identical to TRBD2. This CDR3 contains 14 residues. Trimming cost V 6 bases and J 2 bases; bases outside gene matches: 5. Germline V gene sequence: CDR1 SGHTA, CDR2 FQGNSA. The CDR3 DNA is TGTGCCAGCAGTATTTGGGACTACACAGATACGCAGTATTTT. Protein product: CASSIWDYTDTQYF.

This clonotype was found many times. The CDR3 loop is CASSDWGQGATGANVLTF. In DNA, the CDR3 is TGTGCCAGCAGTGACTGGGGACAGGGGGCCACTGGGGCCAACGTCCTGACTTTC. J is TRBJ2-6 and V is TRBV6-4, with TRBD1 matching over 12 bases. Per germline, CDR1 MRHNA and CDR2 SNTAGT. This CDR3 comprises 18 residues. V lost 1 base, J lost 2 bases, and 3 bases stayed unmatched.

This clonotype came up many times. The V call is TRBV12-3 or TRBV12-4, the J call TRBJ1-5, with TRBD1 as a possible D gene (5 bases). The CDR3 totals 15 residues. Trimming stripped 2 bases from V and 5 bases from J, with 13 bases between. The CDR3 DNA sequence: TGTGCCAGCAGTTTACGCGGGGCCGGAGATCAGCCCCAGCATTTT. Amino acid sequence: CASSLRGAGDQPQHF.

Notes on this clonotype: Mismatch with germline at one junction end may stem from a read error. V usage is TRBV6-1 and J usage is TRBJ1-2; 7 positions match TRBD1. CDR1 is MNHNS and CDR2 is SASEGT in the germline V gene. This CDR3 has 13 amino acids. The CDR3 loop is CASSPDRVYGYIF. DNA for the CDR3: TGTGCCAGCAGCCCAGACAGGGTGTATGGCTACATCTTC.

This clonotype was detected ten times or more. CDR3 in DNA: TGTGCCAGCAGCTTTAGCCTAGCGGGAGGTTTAGGTGGGGCCAACGTCCTGACTTTC. As protein: CASSFSLAGGLGGANVLTF. The V gene is TRBV5-6, the J gene TRBJ2-6, with TRBD2 matching 11 bases. The length of the CDR3 is 19 residues. V trimming: 2 bases; J trimming: 3 bases; junction bases outside the gene matches: 10. Germline CDR1 is SGHDT and CDR2 is YYEEEE.

This clonotype was recorded many times. One junction end disagrees with the germline gene, perhaps due to a read error. The chain carries TRBV2 and TRBJ1-2; D possibly corresponds to TRBD1 (6 bases). Germline V gene data show CDR1 as SNHLY and CDR2 as FYNNEI. This CDR3 comprises 14 residues. The chain's CDR3 is CASNEVGEGGGYTF. CDR3 DNA: TGTGCCAGCAATGAAGTCGGCGAAGGGGGAGGCTACACCTTC.

The chain links TRBV6-1 to TRBJ1-4; 9 positions agree with TRBD1. The CDR3 length is 17 residues. Per germline, CDR1 MNHNS and CDR2 SASEGT. The junction had 12 bases not matched to a gene; V was cut back by 5 bases and J by 5 bases. The CDR3 DNA is TGTGCCAGCAGTAAACCAACCGGGGGACAGGGAAATGAAAAACTGTTTTTT. This gives the protein CASSKPTGGQGNEKLFF.

Of note for this clonotype: One junction end disagrees with the germline gene, perhaps due to a read error. The CDR3 sequence is CSARDIGPASDEQYF. The CDR3 nucleotides are TGCAGTGCTAGAGATATTGGGCCGGCCTCCGACGAGCAGTACTTC. V usage is TRBV20-1 and J usage is TRBJ2-7; D gene uncertain. The V gene's germline CDR1 is DFQATT and CDR2 SNEGSKA (reference sequence). This CDR3 has 15 residues.

This clonotype was detected only a few times. This rearrangement joins TRBV28 to TRBJ2-4, with D tentatively TRBD2 (7 bases). This CDR3 has 13 residues. Germline CDR1 and CDR2: MDHEN and SYDVKM. Trimming left V 7 bases short and J 3 bases short, with 10 bases between. CDR3 DNA: TGTGCCAGCATAGGGGGGGTCAAAAACATTCAGTACTTC. It specifies CASIGGVKNIQYF.